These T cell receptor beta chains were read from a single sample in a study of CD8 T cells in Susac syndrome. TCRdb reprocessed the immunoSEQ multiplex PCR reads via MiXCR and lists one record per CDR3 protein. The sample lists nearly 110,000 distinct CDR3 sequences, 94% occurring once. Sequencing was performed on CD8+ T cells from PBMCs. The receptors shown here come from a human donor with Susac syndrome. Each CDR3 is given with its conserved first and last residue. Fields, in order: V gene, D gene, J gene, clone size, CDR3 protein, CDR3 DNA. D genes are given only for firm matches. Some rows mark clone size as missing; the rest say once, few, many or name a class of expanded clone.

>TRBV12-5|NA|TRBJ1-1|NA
CASALGGNTEAFF
TGTGCTAGTGCTCTCGGGGGAAACACTGAAGCTTTCTTT
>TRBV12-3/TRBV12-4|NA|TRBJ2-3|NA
CASSLVPGADTQYF
TGTGCCAGCAGTCTAGTTCCTGGGGCAGATACGCAGTATTTT
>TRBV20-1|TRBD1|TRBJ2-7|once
CSAFDRDISYEQYF
TGCAGTGCTTTCGACAGGGACATCAGCTACGAGCAGTACTTC
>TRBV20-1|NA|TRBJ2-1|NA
CSAPPGHNYNEQFF
TGCAGTGCTCCGCCGGGACACAATTACAATGAGCAGTTCTTC
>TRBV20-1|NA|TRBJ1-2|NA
CSAPEGLHYGYTF
TGCAGTGCTCCCGAGGGGCTGCACTATGGCTACACCTTC
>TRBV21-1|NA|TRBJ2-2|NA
CASRDRTNTGELFF
TGTGCCAGCAGGGACAGAACGAACACCGGGGAGCTGTTTTTT
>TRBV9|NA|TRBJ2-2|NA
CASSPGTGELFF
TGTGCCAGCAGCCCGGGCACCGGGGAGCTGTTTTTT
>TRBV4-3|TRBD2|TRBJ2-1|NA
CASSQDSSGGGNEQFF
TGCGCCAGCAGCCAAGATAGCAGCGGGGGTGGCAATGAGCAGTTCTTC
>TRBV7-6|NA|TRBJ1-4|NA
CASSLGTAFNEKLFF
TGTGCCAGCAGCTTAGGGACAGCCTTTAATGAAAAACTGTTTTTT
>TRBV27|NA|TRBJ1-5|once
CASRVGAGRIHQPQHF
TGTGCCAGCCGGGTGGGTGCGGGGCGAATTCATCAGCCCCAGCATTTT
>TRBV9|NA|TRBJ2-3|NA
CASTPGPAKGTDTQYF
TGTGCCAGCACACCCGGGCCAGCGAAGGGCACAGATACGCAGTATTTT
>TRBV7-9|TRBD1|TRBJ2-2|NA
CASRQGYTGELFF
TGTGCCAGCAGACAGGGGTACACCGGGGAGCTGTTTTTT
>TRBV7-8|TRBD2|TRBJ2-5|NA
CASSLEVPGGQETQYF
TGTGCCAGCAGCTTAGAAGTCCCGGGGGGGCAAGAGACCCAGTACTTC
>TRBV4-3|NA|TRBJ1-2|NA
CASSQDGGSSYGYTF
TGCGCCAGCAGCCAAGATGGAGGGTCCTCCTATGGCTACACCTTC
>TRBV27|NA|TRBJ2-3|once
CASNPGLGTDTQYF
TGTGCCAGCAATCCTGGGTTAGGCACAGATACGCAGTATTTT
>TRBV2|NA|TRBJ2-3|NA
CALRRTLEGTDTQYF
TGTGCCCTCAGGAGGACATTAGAGGGCACAGATACGCAGTATTTT
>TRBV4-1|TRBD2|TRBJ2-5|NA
CASSQEDTSGQTQYF
TGCGCCAGCAGCCAAGAAGATACTAGCGGACAGACCCAGTACTTC
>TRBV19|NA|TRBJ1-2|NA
CASSPDRYGYTF
TGTGCCAGTAGTCCCGACCGCTATGGCTACACCTTC
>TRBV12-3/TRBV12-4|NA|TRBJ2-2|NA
CASSPESGELFF
TGTGCCAGCAGTCCGGAGTCCGGGGAGCTGTTTTTT
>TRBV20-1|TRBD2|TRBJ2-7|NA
CSARDSSGGAVVNYEQYF
TGCAGTGCTAGAGATTCCAGCGGGGGGGCGGTAGTTAACTACGAGCAGTACTTC
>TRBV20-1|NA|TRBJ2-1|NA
CSARENEQFF
TGCAGTGCCCGAGAGAATGAGCAGTTCTTC
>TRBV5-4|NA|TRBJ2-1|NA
CASSSRDATYF
TGTGCCAGCAGCTCCCGAGACGCCACGTACTTC
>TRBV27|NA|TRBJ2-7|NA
CASSLSQGREQYF
TGTGCCAGCAGTTTAAGTCAGGGTCGGGAGCAGTACTTC
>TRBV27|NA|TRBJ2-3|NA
CASSWTVTDTQYF
TGTGCCAGTAGTTGGACAGTCACGGATACGCAGTATTTT
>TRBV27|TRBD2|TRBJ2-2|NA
CASSWEGYTGELFF
TGTGCCAGCAGTTGGGAGGGCTACACCGGGGAGCTGTTTTTT
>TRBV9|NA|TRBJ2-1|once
CASSGPRRYNEQFF
TGTGCCAGCAGCGGACCCAGGAGATACAATGAGCAGTTCTTC
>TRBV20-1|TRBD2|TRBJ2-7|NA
CSARKSGGAYEQYF
TGCAGTGCCAGGAAGAGCGGGGGGGCCTACGAGCAGTACTTC
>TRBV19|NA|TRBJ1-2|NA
CASSHPGDGYTF
TGTGCCAGTAGCCACCCCGGGGACGGCTACACCTTC
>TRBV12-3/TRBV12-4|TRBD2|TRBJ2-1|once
CASSSPGLAVEQFF
TGTGCCAGCAGCTCACCGGGACTAGCGGTTGAACAGTTCTTC
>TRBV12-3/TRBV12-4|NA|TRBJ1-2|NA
CASSFPGVSYGYTF
TGTGCCAGCAGTTTCCCCGGGGTTAGCTATGGCTACACCTTC
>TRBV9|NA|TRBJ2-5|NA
CASSVGGDQETQYF
TGTGCCAGCAGCGTAGGTGGGGACCAAGAGACCCAGTACTTC
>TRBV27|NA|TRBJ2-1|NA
CASSLRFPGLFNEQFF
TGTGCCAGCAGTTTACGGTTCCCAGGGTTGTTCAATGAGCAGTTCTTC
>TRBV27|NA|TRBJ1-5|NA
CASSLFTSNQPQHF
TGTGCCAGCAGTTTGTTTACAAGCAATCAGCCCCAGCATTTT
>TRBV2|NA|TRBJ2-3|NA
CASSDRPSRADTQYF
TGTGCCAGCAGTGATCGACCGAGCCGCGCAGATACGCAGTATTTT
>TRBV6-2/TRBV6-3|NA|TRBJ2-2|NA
CASSYGRELFF
TGTGCCAGCAGTTACGGCAGGGAGCTGTTTTTT
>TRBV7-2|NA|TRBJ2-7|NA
CASSFRGSSYEQYF
TGTGCCAGCAGCTTTCGGGGCTCCTCCTACGAGCAGTACTTC
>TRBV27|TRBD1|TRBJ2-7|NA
CASSTLGTGRWEQYF
TGTGCCAGCAGTACCCTAGGGACAGGGCGTTGGGAGCAGTACTTC
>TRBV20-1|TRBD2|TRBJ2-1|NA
CSARGGGRLAGGPSSYNEQFF
TGCAGTGCTAGAGGGGGAGGAAGACTAGCGGGGGGACCAAGCTCCTACAATGAGCAGTTCTTC
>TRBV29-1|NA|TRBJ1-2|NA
CSVDPARGGYGYTF
TGCAGCGTTGATCCGGCCAGGGGTGGCTATGGCTACACCTTC
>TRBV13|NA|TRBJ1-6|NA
CASSPQGTDNSPLHF
TGTGCCAGCAGCCCCCAGGGGACGGATAATTCACCCCTCCACTTT
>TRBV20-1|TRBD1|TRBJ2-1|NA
CSARERTGVGHEQFF
TGCAGTGCTAGAGAGAGAACAGGGGTTGGACATGAGCAGTTCTTC
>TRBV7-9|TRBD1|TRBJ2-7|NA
CASSAGTGDPYEQYF
TGTGCCAGCAGCGCCGGGACAGGGGATCCCTACGAGCAGTACTTC
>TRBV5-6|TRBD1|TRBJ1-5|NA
CASSFGGPTGRNQPQHF
TGTGCCAGCAGCTTCGGGGGGCCGACAGGGCGCAATCAGCCCCAGCATTTT
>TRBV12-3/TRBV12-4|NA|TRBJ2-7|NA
CASSVDSYEQYF
TGTGCCAGCAGTGTGGACTCCTACGAGCAGTACTTC
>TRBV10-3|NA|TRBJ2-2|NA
CAISERFSVDTGELFF
TGTGCCATCAGTGAAAGATTTAGTGTCGACACCGGGGAGCTGTTTTTT
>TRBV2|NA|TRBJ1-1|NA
CASTESRTEAFF
TGTGCCAGCACTGAGAGTAGGACTGAAGCTTTCTTT
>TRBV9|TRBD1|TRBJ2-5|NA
CASSVAGTGETQYF
TGTGCCAGCAGCGTAGCGGGGACAGGGGAGACCCAGTACTTC
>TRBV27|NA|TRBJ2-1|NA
CASSLVGSYNEQFF
TGTGCCAGCAGTTTAGTTGGTTCCTACAATGAGCAGTTCTTC
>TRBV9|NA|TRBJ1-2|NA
CASSVGGGAYGYTF
TGTGCCAGCAGCGTAGGAGGAGGTGCCTATGGCTACACCTTC
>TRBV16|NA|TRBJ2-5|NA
CASSQSAGWAQETQYF
TGTGCCAGCAGCCAATCGGCGGGCTGGGCCCAAGAGACCCAGTACTTC
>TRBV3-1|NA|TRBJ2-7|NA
CASSQVAKVDEQYF
TGTGCCAGCAGCCAAGTGGCAAAGGTTGACGAGCAGTACTTC
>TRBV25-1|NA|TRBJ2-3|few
CASSLGFTDTQYF
TGTGCCAGCAGTTTGGGGTTTACAGATACGCAGTATTTT
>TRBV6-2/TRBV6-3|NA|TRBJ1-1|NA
CASSARAEAFF
TGTGCCAGCAGCGCTCGCGCTGAAGCTTTCTTT
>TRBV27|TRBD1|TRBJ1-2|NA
CASSLSIAGTGAYGYTF
TGTGCCAGCAGTTTATCTATCGCCGGGACAGGTGCCTATGGCTACACCTTC
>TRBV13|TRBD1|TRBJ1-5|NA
CASSRTGEEGQPQHF
TGTGCCAGCAGCCGGACAGGGGAAGAGGGTCAGCCCCAGCATTTT
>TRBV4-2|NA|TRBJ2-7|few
CASSLWGRRGTDEQYF
TGTGCCAGCAGCCTCTGGGGGCGGCGGGGTACGGACGAGCAGTACTTC
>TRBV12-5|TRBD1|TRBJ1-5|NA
CASGLGGQGHNQPQHF
TGTGCTAGTGGTTTGGGTGGACAGGGCCACAATCAGCCCCAGCATTTT
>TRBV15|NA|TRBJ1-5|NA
CATSRDRRQPQHF
TGTGCCACCAGCAGAGATCGCAGGCAGCCCCAGCATTTT
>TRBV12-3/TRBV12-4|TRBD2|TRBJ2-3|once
CASSRLAGGGTDTQYF
TGTGCCAGCAGTCGGCTAGCGGGGGGCGGCACAGATACGCAGTATTTT